Sequencing of this TCR beta chain was carried out in a study of blood T cell repertoires in COVID-19. Across the whole study: Spain, Italy and the United States supplied samples that represented acute and convalescent COVID-19.

Clones were sequenced by immunoSEQ multiplex PCR, and TCRdb holds only the in-frame ones, with some missing. Among 220,000 or so clones listed, more than 65% were seen once. Trimming cost V 10 bases and J 5 bases, with 11 bases left between them. CDR3 length: 11 amino acids. CDR1 and CDR2 (germline): SGHVS, FQNEAQ. V and J are TRBV7-8 and TRBJ1-1; tentative D call: TRBD1 (5 bases). The sample taken for sequencing was peripheral blood. The clonotype originates from a woman aged 60-75 years with acute or convalescent COVID-19. The DNA for the CDR3 is TGTGCCACCGCGTCAGGGACTGAAGCTTTCTTT. Translating it yields CATASGTEAFF.